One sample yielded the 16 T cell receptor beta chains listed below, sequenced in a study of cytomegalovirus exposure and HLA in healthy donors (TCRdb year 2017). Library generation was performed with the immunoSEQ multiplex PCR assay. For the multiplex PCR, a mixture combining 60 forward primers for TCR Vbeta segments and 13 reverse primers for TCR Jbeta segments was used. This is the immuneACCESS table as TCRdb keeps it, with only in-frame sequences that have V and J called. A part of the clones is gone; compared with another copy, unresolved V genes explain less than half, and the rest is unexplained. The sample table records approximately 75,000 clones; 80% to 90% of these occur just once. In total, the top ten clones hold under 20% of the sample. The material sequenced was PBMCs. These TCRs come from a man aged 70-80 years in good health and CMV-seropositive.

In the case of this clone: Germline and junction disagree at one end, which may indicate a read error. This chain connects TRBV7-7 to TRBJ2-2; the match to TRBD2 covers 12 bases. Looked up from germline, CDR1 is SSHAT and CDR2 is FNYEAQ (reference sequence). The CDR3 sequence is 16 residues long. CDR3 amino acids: CASSPTSGRLTGELFF. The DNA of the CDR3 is TGTGCTAGCAGTCCTACTAGCGGGAGGTTAACCGGGGAGCTGTTTTTT.

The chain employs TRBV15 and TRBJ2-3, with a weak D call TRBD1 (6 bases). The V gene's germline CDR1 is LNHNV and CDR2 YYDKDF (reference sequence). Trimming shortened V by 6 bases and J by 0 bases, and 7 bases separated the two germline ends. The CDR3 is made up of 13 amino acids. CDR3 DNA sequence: TGTGCCACCAGGGACAGCAGCACAGATACGCAGTATTTT. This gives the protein CATRDSSTDTQYF.

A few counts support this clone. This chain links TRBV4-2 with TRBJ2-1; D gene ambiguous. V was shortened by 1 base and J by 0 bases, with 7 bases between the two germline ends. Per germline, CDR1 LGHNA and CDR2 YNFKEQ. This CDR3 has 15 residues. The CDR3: CASSQGRGSYNEQFF. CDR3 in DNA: TGTGCCAGCAGCCAAGGGCGCGGCTCCTACAATGAGCAGTTCTTC.

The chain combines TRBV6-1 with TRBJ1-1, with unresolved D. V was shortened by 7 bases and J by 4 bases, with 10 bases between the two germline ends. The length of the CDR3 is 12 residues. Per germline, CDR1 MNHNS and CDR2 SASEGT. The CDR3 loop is CASIRHGTEAFF. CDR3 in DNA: TGTGCCAGCATTAGACATGGCACTGAAGCTTTCTTT.

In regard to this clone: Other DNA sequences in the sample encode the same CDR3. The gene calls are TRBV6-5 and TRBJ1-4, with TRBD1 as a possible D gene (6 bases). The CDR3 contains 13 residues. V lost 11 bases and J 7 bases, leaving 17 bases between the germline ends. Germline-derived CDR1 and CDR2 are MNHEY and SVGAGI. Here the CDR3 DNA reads TGTGCCGGGTCCCGACAGGCTGGTGAAAAACTGTTTTTT. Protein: CAGSRQAGEKLFF.

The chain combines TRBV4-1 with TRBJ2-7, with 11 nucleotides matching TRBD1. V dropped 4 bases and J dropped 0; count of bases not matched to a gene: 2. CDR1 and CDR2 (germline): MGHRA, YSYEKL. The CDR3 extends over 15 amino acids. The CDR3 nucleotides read TGCGCCAGCAGCCTGGGGACAGGGGGCTCCTACGAGCAGTACTTC. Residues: CASSLGTGGSYEQYF.

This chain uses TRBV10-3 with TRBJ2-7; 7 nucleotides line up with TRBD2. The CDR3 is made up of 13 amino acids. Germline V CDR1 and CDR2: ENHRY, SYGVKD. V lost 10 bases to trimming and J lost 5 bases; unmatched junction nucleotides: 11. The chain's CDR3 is CASWGGSSNEQYF. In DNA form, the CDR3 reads TGTGCCAGCTGGGGCGGGAGTAGCAACGAGCAGTACTTC.

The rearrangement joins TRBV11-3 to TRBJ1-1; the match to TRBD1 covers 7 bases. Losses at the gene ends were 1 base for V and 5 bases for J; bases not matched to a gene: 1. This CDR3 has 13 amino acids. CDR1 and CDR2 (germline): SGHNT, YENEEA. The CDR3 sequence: CASSLAQGTEAFF. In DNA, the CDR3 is TGTGCCAGCAGCTTAGCACAGGGGACTGAAGCTTTCTTT.

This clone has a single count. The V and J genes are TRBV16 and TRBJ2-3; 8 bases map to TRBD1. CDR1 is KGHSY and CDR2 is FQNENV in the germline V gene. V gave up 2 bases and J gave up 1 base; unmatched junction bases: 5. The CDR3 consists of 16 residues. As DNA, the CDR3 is TGTGCCAGCAGCCAAGCCAGGGGGCTAGGCACAGATACGCAGTATTTT. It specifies CASSQARGLGTDTQYF.

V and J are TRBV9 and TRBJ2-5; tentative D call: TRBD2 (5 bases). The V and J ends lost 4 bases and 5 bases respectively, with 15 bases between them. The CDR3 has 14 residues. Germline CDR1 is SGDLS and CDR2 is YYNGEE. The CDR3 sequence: CASSSTTGLETQYF. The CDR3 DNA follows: TGTGCCAGCAGCTCGACAACTGGACTGGAGACCCAGTACTTC. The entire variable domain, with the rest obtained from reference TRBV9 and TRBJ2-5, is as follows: DSGVTQTPKHLITATGQRVTLRCSPRSGDLSVYWYQQSLDQGLQFLIQYYNGEERAKGNILERFSAQQFPDLHSELNLSSLELGDSALYFCASSSTTGLETQYFGPGTRLLVL.

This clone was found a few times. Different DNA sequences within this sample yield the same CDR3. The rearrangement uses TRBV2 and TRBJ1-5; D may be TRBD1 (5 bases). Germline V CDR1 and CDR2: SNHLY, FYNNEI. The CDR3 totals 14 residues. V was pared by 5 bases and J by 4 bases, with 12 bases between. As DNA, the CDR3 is TGTGCCAGCAGTCCCGACAGCCCTAATCAGCCCCAGCATTTT. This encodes CASSPDSPNQPQHF.

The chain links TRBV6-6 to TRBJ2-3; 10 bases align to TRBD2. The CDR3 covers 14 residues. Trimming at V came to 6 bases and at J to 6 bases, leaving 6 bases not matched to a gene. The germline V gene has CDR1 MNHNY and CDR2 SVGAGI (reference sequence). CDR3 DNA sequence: TGTGCCAGCAGCTCCGGAGCGGGAGGGGATACGCAGTATTTT. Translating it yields CASSSGAGGDTQYF.

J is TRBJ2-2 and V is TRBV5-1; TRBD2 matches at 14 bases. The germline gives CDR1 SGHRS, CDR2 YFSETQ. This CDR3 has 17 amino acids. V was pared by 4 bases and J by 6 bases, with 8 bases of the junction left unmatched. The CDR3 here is CASSPKTSGGAAGELFF. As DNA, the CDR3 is TGCGCCAGCAGCCCAAAGACTAGCGGGGGGGCTGCCGGGGAGCTGTTTTTT.

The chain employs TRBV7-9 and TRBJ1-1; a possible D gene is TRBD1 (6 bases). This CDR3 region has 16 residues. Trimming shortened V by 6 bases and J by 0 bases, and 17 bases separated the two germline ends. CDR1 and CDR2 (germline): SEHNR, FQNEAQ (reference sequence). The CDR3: CASRDTRTAMNTEAFF. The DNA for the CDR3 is TGTGCCAGCAGAGACACAAGGACAGCTATGAACACTGAAGCTTTCTTT.

DNA for the CDR3: TGTGCCAGCAGTGAAGCGCTAGGACAGGGGAGGGAGACCCAGTACTTC. The encoded protein is CASSEALGQGRETQYF. This chain joins TRBV2 and TRBJ2-5; 9 nucleotides agree with TRBD1. Trimming cost V 0 bases and J 5 bases; bases outside gene matches: 7. Germline values: CDR1 SNHLY, CDR2 FYNNEI. This CDR3 comprises 16 residues.

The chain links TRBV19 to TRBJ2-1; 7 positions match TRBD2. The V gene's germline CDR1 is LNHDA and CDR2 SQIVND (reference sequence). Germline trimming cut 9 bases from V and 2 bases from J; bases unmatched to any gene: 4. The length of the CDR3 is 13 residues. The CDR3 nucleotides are TGTGCCAGCAGAGCGGGGACCTACAATGAGCAGTTCTTC. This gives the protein CASRAGTYNEQFF.